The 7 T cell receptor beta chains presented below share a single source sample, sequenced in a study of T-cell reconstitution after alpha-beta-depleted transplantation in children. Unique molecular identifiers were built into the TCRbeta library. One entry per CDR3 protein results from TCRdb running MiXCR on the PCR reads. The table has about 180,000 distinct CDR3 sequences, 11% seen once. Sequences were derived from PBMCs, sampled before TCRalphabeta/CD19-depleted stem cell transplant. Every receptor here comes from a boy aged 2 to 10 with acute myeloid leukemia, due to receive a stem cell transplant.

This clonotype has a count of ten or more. The CDR3, as DNA: TGCAGTGCTAGAGACACTCCGCGTACTAGCGGGCGGGGAGTATTCCTCTACGAGCAGTACTTC. Residues: CSARDTPRTSGRGVFLYEQYF. This chain joins TRBV20-1 and TRBJ2-7; 9 bases align to TRBD2. V lost 0 bases and J lost 3; bases outside the gene matches: 24. CDR3 size: 21 residues. CDR1 is DFQATT and CDR2 is SNEGSKA in the germline V gene (reference sequence).

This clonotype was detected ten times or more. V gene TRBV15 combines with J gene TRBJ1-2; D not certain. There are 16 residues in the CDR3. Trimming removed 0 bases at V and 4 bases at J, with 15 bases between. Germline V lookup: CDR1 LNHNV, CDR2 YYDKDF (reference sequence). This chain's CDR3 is CATSRDKANLFYGYTF. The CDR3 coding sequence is TGTGCCACCAGCAGAGATAAGGCGAATCTATTCTATGGCTACACCTTC.

Written as DNA, the CDR3 is TGCAGTGCTAGAGATCCTGGGACAGGGGGCGCCGGGGAGACCCAGTACTTC. This translates into CSARDPGTGGAGETQYF. The J gene is TRBJ2-5, the V gene TRBV20-1; 12 nucleotides agree with TRBD1. Losses at the gene ends were 0 bases for V and 5 bases for J; bases not matched to a gene: 10. CDR3 length: 17 residues. The germline V gene encodes CDR1 DFQATT and CDR2 SNEGSKA (reference sequence).

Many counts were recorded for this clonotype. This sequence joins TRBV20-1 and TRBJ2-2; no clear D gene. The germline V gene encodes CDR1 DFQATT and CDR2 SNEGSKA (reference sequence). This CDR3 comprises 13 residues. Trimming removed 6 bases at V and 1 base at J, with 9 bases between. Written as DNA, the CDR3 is TGCAGTGCCCCGGATATGAACACCGGGGAGCTGTTTTTT. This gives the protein CSAPDMNTGELFF.

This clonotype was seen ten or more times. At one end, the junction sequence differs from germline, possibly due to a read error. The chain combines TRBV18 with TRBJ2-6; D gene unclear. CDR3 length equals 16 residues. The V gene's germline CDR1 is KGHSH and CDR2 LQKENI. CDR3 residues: CAISPVTYSGANVLTF. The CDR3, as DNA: TGTGCCATCTCACCAGTCACATACTCTGGGGCCAACGTCCTGACTTTC.

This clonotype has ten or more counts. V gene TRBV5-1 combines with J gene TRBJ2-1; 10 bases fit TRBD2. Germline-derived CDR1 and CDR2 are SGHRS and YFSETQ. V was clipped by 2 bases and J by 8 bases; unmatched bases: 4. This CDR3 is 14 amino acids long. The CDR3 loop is CASSLAGGIDEQFF. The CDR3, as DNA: TGCGCCAGCAGCTTAGCGGGAGGGATTGATGAGCAGTTCTTC.

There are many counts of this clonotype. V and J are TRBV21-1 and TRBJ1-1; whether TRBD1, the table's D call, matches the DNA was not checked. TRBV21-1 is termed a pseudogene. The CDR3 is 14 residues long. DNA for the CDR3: TGTGCCAGCAGCAAAGGGGGTCAGGGATCCGAAGCTTTCTTT. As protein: CASSKGGQGSEAFF.